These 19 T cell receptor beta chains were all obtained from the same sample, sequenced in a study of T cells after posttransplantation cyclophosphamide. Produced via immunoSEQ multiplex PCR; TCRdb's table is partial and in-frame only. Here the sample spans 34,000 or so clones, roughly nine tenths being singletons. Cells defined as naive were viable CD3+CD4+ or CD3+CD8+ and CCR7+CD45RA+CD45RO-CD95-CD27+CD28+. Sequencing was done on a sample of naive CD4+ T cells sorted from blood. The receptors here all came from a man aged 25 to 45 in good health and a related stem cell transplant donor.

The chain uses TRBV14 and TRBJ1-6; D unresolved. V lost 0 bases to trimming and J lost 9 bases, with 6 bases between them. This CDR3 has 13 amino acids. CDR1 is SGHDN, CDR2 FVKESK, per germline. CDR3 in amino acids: CASSQDLSSPLHF. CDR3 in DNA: TGTGCCAGCAGCCAAGATCTCTCTTCACCCCTCCACTTT.

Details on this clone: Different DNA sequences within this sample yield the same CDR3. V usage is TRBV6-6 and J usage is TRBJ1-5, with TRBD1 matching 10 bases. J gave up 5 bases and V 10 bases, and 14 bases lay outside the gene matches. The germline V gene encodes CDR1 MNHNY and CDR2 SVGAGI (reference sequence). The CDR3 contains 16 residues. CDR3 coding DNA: TGTGCCACAAAACCGGCGACAGGGGGCTTCGATCAGCCCCAGCATTTT. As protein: CATKPATGGFDQPQHF.

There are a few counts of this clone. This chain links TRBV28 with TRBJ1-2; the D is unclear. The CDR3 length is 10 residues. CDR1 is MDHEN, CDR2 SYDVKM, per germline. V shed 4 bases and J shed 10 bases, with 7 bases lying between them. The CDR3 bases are TGTGCCAGCAGTTCGGGTTCCTACACCTTC. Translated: CASSSGSYTF.

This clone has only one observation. The CDR3 spells CASSIGSGTYNEQFF. The CDR3 coding sequence is TGTGCCAGTAGTATAGGGTCAGGGACCTACAATGAGCAGTTCTTC. The chain couples TRBV19 to TRBJ2-1; a possible D gene is TRBD1 (5 bases). Germline V CDR1 and CDR2: LNHDA, SQIVND (reference sequence). The CDR3 consists of 15 residues. V was pared by 1 base and J by 2 bases, with 9 bases between. The complete variable domain, with remaining parts taken from reference TRBV19 and TRBJ2-1, reads DGGITQSPKYLFRKEGQNVTLSCEQNLNHDAMYWYRQDPGQGLRLIYYSQIVNDFQKGDIAEGYSVSREKKESFPLTVTSAQKNPTAFYLCASSIGSGTYNEQFFGPGTRLTVL.

CDR3 sequence (DNA): TGTGCCAGCAGCTCCCCTCCGGGACGGCGGGGGGGTGGCTACACCTTC. This encodes CASSSPPGRRGGGYTF. V usage is TRBV7-2 and J usage is TRBJ1-2; a weak D match, TRBD1 (5 bases). Germline loops: CDR1 SGHTA, CDR2 FQGNSA. The CDR3 spans 16 residues. The V and J ends lost 4 bases and 7 bases respectively, with 22 bases between them.

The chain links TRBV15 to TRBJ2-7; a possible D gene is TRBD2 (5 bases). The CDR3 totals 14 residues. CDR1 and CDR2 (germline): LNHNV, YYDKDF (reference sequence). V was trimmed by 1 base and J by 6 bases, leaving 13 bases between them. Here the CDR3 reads CATSRGRSTGEQYF. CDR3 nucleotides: TGTGCCACCAGCAGAGGGAGGTCTACGGGCGAGCAGTACTTC.

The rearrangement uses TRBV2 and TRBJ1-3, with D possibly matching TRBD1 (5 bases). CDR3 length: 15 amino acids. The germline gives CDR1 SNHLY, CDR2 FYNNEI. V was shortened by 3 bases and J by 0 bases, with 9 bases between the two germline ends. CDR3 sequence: CASSDWGFSGNTIYF. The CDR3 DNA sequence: TGTGCCAGCAGTGATTGGGGCTTCTCTGGAAACACCATATATTTT. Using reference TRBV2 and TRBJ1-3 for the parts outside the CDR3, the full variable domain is EPEVTQTPSHQVTQMGQEVILRCVPISNHLYFYWYRQILGQKVEFLVSFYNNEISEKSEIFDDQFSVERPDGSNFTLKIRSTKLEDSAMYFCASSDWGFSGNTIYFGEGSWLTVV.

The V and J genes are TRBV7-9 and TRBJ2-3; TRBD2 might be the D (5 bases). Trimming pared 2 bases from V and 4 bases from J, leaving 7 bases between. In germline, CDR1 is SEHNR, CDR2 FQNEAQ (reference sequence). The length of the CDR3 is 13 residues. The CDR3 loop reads CASSLLAPDTQYF. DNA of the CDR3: TGTGCCAGCAGCTTACTAGCTCCAGATACGCAGTATTTT.

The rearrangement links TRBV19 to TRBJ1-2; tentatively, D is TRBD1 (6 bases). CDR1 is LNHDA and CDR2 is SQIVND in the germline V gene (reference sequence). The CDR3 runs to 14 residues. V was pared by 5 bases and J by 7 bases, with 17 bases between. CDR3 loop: CASSRQGTNPGYTF. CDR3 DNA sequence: TGTGCCAGTAGTCGCCAAGGGACAAATCCTGGCTACACCTTC.

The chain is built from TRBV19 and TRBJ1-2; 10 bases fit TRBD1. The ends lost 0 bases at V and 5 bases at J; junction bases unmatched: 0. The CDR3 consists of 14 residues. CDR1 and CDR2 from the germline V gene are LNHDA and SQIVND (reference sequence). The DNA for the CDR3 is TGTGCCAGTAGTATAGAGGACAGGGGGTATGGCTACACCTTC. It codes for CASSIEDRGYGYTF.

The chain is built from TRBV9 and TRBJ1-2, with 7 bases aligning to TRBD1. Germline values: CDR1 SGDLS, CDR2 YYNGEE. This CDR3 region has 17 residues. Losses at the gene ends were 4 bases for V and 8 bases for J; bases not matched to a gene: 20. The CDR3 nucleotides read TGTGCCAGCAGCCTAAGAGGGGGCAGAGGGACGATGGGAGGCTACACCTTC. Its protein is CASSLRGGRGTMGGYTF.

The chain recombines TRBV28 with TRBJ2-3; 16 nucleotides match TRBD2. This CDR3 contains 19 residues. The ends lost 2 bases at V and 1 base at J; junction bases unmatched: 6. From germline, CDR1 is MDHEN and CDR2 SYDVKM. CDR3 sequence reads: CASSLAGLAGGQGTDTQYF. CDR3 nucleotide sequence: TGTGCCAGCAGTTTAGCGGGACTAGCGGGGGGGCAGGGCACAGATACGCAGTATTTT.

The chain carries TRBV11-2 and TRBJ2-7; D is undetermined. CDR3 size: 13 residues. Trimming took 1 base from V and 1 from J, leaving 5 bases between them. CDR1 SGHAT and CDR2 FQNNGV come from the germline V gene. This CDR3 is CASSLARSYEQYF. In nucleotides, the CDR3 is TGTGCCAGCAGCTTAGCCCGTTCCTACGAGCAGTACTTC.

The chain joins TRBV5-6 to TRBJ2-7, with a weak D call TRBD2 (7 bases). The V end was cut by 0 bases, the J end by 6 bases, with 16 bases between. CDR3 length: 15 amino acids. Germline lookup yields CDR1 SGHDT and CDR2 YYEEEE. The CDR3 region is CASSLVGGVGSEQYF. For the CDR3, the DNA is TGTGCCAGCAGCTTGGTAGGGGGGGTCGGGTCCGAGCAGTACTTC.

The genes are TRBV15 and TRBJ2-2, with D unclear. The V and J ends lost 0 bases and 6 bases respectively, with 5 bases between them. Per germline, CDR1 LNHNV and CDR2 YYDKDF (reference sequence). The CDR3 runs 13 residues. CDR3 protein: CATSRDRAGELFF. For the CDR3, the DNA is TGTGCCACCAGCAGAGATCGGGCCGGGGAGCTGTTTTTT.

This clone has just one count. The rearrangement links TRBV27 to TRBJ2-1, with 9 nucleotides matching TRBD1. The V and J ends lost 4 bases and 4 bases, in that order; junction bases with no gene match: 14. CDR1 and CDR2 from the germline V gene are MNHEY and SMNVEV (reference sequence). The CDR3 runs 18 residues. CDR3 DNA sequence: TGTGCCAGCAGTTCAGCCGGGACAGGGAGAGGGGCATACAATGAGCAGTTCTTC. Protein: CASSSAGTGRGAYNEQFF.

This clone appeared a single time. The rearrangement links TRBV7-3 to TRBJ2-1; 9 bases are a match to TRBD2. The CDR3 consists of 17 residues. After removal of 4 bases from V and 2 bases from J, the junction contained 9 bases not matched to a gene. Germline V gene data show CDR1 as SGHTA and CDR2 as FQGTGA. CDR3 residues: CASSSRGSGGPYNEQFF. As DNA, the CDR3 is TGTGCCAGCAGCTCAAGGGGTAGCGGGGGACCCTACAATGAGCAGTTCTTC.

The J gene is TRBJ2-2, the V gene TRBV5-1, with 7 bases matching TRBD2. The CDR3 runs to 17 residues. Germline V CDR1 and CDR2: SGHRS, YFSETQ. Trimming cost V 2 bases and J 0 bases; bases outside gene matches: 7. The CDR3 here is CASSLRASGANTGELFF. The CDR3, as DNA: TGCGCCAGCAGCTTACGAGCTAGCGGCGCGAACACCGGGGAGCTGTTTTTT.

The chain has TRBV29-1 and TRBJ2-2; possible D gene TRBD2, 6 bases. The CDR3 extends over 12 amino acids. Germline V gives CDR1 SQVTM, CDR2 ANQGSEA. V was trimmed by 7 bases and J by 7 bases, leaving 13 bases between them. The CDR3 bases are TGCAGCGGGACCATGGAGGGCGGGGAGCTGTTTTTT. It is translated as CSGTMEGGELFF.